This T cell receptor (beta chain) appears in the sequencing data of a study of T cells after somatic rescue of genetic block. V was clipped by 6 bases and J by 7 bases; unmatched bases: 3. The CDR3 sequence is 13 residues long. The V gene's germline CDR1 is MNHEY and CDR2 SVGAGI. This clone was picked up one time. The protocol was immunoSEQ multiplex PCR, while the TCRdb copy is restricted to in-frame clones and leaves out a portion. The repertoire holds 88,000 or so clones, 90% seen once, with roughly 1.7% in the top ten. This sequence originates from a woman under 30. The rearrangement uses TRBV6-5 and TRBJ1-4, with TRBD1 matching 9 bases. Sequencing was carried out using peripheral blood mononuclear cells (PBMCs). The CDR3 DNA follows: TGTGCCAGCAGCGACAGGGGGAGTGAAAAACTGTTTTTT. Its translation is CASSDRGSEKLFF.